A selection of T cell receptor beta chains follows, all from one sample in a study of vaccination effects on CD4 cells after COVID-19. Sequencing used immunoSEQ multiplex PCR; TCRdb keeps in-frame clones, though not all of them. The sample holds 50,000 or so clones; 60% to 80% are singletons and the top ten take around 6%. These TCRs are of unknown antigen specificity. This specimen consisted of CD4+ T cells from PBMCs cultured with HCoV-OC43 spike peptides, obtained before COVID-19 vaccination. The receptors here all came from a human donor who received a COVID-19 vaccine. The CDR3 runs from the conserved cysteine through the conserved F or W. The order of the fields is V gene, D gene, clone size, J gene, CDR3 protein, CDR3 DNA. The D gene is left open where the match is weak. Clone size is not always given. Where it is, it says once, few, many or a class for expanded clones.

TRBV30	TRBD1	NA	TRBJ1-4	CAWSDRGNEKLFF	TGTGCCTGGAGTGACAGGGGTAATGAAAAACTGTTTTTT
TRBV10-3	NA	NA	TRBJ1-2	CAISEGAGYGYTF	TGTGCCATCAGTGAGGGGGCAGGCTATGGCTACACCTTC
TRBV19	TRBD1	NA	TRBJ1-2	CASSLDRENYGYTF	TGTGCCAGTAGCCTGGACAGGGAGAACTATGGCTACACCTTC
TRBV11-3	TRBD1	NA	TRBJ2-5	CASSYRGGTQYF	TGTGCCAGCAGCTACAGGGGTGGGACCCAGTACTTC
TRBV20-1	NA	NA	TRBJ2-1	CSALYNEQFF	TGCAGTGCCTTGTACAATGAGCAGTTCTTC
TRBV11-2	NA	NA	TRBJ1-1	CASSLDRRPEAFF	TGTGCCAGCAGCTTAGACCGACGTCCTGAAGCTTTCTTT
TRBV14	TRBD1	once	TRBJ2-1	CASSQVPAVWARGYYNEQFF	TGTGCCAGCAGCCAAGTACCGGCGGTTTGGGCCAGGGGGTACTACAATGAGCAGTTCTTC
TRBV24-1	NA	NA	TRBJ1-2	CATSDFSAGYTF	TGTGCCACCAGTGATTTCTCAGCGGGCTACACCTTC
TRBV10-1	NA	NA	TRBJ2-2	CASRQGANTGELFF	TGCGCCAGCAGACAGGGTGCGAACACCGGGGAGCTGTTTTTT
TRBV4-1	NA	few	TRBJ1-2	CASSQHSLSGSYGYTF	TGCGCCAGCAGCCAACATAGTTTGTCCGGGTCTTATGGCTACACCTTC
TRBV9	NA	NA	TRBJ2-1	CASSEGLTANQQFF	TGTGCCAGCAGCGAGGGCCTTACCGCTAATCAGCAGTTCTTC
TRBV28	TRBD1	NA	TRBJ2-3	CASSNTGGPGTDTQYF	TGTGCCAGCAGTAACACAGGGGGCCCGGGCACAGATACGCAGTATTTT
TRBV12-5	NA	NA	TRBJ1-1	CASGSYPGNTEAFF	TGTGCTAGTGGTTCTTACCCGGGGAACACTGAAGCTTTCTTT
TRBV29-1	NA	NA	TRBJ2-4	CSVEEQNLAKNIQYF	TGCAGCGTTGAGGAGCAAAACTTAGCCAAAAACATTCAGTACTTC
TRBV4-2	TRBD1	few	TRBJ1-3	CASSQMTGNGNTIYF	TGTGCCAGCAGCCAGATGACAGGGAACGGAAACACCATATATTTT
TRBV7-3	NA	NA	TRBJ1-1	CASSLNVGANTEAFF	TGTGCCAGCAGCTTAAATGTGGGGGCTAACACTGAAGCTTTCTTT
TRBV4-1	NA	few	TRBJ1-2	CASSQGVRGYTF	TGCGCCAGCAGCCAGGGGGTCAGGGGCTACACCTTC
TRBV28	NA	once	TRBJ1-3	CASSLFGRSTNTIYF	TGTGCCAGCAGTTTATTTGGGAGATCGACGAACACCATATATTTT
TRBV6-5	TRBD1	NA	TRBJ1-1	CASSYGGQLNTEAFF	TGTGCCAGCAGTTACGGGGGACAGTTGAACACTGAAGCTTTCTTT
TRBV21-1	NA	NA	TRBJ1-2	CSPAGGQEGGYTF	TGTTCGCCAGCAGGGGGACAGGAAGGTGGCTACACCTTC
TRBV19	NA	NA	TRBJ2-3	CASSFGGLRSDTQYF	TGTGCCAGTAGTTTCGGAGGCCTTCGGTCAGATACGCAGTATTTT
TRBV18	NA	NA	TRBJ2-5	CASSPGVQETQYF	TGTGCCAGCTCACCCGGGGTCCAAGAGACCCAGTACTTC
TRBV30	TRBD2	NA	TRBJ2-5	CAWSTVGAGVVETQYF	TGTGCCTGGAGCACCGTCGGAGCGGGGGTGGTAGAGACCCAGTACTTC
TRBV5-1	NA	NA	TRBJ2-2	CASSSLVGELFF	TGCGCCAGCAGCTCTTTGGTTGGGGAGCTGTTTTTT
TRBV24-1	TRBD1	NA	TRBJ2-3	CATSDPRDRVGDTQYF	TGTGCCACCAGTGATCCCCGGGACAGGGTGGGAGATACGCAGTATTTT
TRBV4-1	NA	NA	TRBJ1-4	CASSQVLIGVGRVNEKLFF	TGCGCCAGCAGCCAAGTTTTAATCGGGGTGGGGAGGGTTAATGAAAAACTGTTTTTT
TRBV7-8	NA	few	TRBJ1-5	CASRPGWVEGQPQHF	TGTGCCAGCAGGCCCGGGTGGGTGGAAGGTCAGCCCCAGCATTTT
TRBV10-1	NA	NA	TRBJ1-1	CASSYPRGPRENTEAFF	TGCGCCAGCAGTTACCCCCGGGGACCACGAGAAAACACTGAAGCTTTCTTT
TRBV30	NA	NA	TRBJ1-2	CAGWGSNYGYTF	TGTGCCGGATGGGGCAGCAACTATGGCTACACCTTC
TRBV24-1	NA	few	TRBJ1-2	CATSDETDPYGYTF	TGTGCCACCAGTGACGAGACAGACCCCTATGGCTACACCTTC
TRBV11-2	NA	few	TRBJ2-1	CASSLIRELDEQFF	TGTGCCAGCAGCCTAATCAGGGAGTTGGATGAGCAGTTCTTC
TRBV3-1/TRBV3-2	NA	NA	TRBJ1-1	CASSPPANTEAFF	TGTGCCAGCAGCCCCCCAGCGAACACTGAAGCTTTCTTT
TRBV5-1	NA	NA	TRBJ1-3	CASSPTGPSSGNTIYF	TGCGCCAGCAGCCCTACGGGCCCGAGCTCTGGAAACACCATATATTTT
TRBV7-2	TRBD2	NA	TRBJ2-3	CASSLVGGGSGDTQYF	TGTGCCAGCAGCTTAGTTGGCGGGGGTAGTGGAGATACGCAGTATTTT
TRBV6-5	NA	NA	TRBJ1-4	CASSYSGRAGEKLFF	TGTGCCAGCAGTTACTCGGGCAGGGCGGGTGAAAAACTGTTTTTT
TRBV7-2	NA	NA	TRBJ1-5	CASGPRGNQPQHF	TGTGCCAGCGGCCCCCGGGGAAATCAGCCCCAGCATTTT
TRBV28	NA	NA	TRBJ1-5	CASSLFGGSNQPQHF	TGTGCCAGCAGTTTATTCGGGGGTAGCAATCAGCCCCAGCATTTT
TRBV7-9	NA	few	TRBJ1-6	CASSPQGGNSPLHF	TGTGCCAGCAGCCCACAGGGAGGGAATTCACCCCTCCACTTT
TRBV7-3	NA	NA	TRBJ2-5	CASSSVLGPQETQYF	TGTGCCAGCAGCTCCGTGCTAGGTCCCCAAGAGACCCAGTACTTC
TRBV5-1	NA	NA	TRBJ2-3	CASSLEKSTDTQYF	TGCGCCAGCAGCTTGGAGAAGAGCACAGATACGCAGTATTTT
TRBV6-1	NA	NA	TRBJ1-2	CASSEIGQIIYGYTF	TGTGCCAGCAGTGAAATAGGACAGATAATCTATGGCTACACCTTC
TRBV7-2	TRBD1	NA	TRBJ1-5	CASSLKDRGIYQPQHF	TGTGCCAGCAGCTTAAAGGACAGGGGAATCTATCAGCCCCAGCATTTT
TRBV11-2	NA	NA	TRBJ1-5	CASSSNGGGSSNQPQHF	TGTGCCAGCAGCTCGAACGGGGGGGGCTCCAGCAATCAGCCCCAGCATTTT
TRBV5-1	NA	NA	TRBJ1-3	CASSLALSSAGNTIYF	TGCGCCAGCAGCTTGGCCCTAAGTTCAGCTGGAAACACCATATATTTT
TRBV24-1	NA	NA	TRBJ2-5	CATSDTSAGRETQYF	TGTGCCACCAGTGACACGTCGGCGGGGCGAGAGACCCAGTACTTC
TRBV9	NA	NA	TRBJ2-5	CASSVDVAETQYF	TGTGCCAGCAGCGTAGACGTGGCGGAGACCCAGTACTTC
TRBV2	NA	NA	TRBJ2-5	CASSEIQGLGGQETQYF	TGTGCCAGCAGTGAAATTCAAGGGTTGGGGGGCCAAGAGACCCAGTACTTC
TRBV3-1/TRBV3-2	NA	NA	TRBJ1-2	CASSRSVGDGYTF	TGTGCCAGCAGCCGATCGGTTGGGGATGGCTACACCTTC
TRBV2	NA	NA	TRBJ1-3	CASSDTRGNTIYF	TGTGCCAGCAGTGATACCAGGGGAAACACCATATATTTT
TRBV10-1	TRBD2	NA	TRBJ2-3	CASSRSGGAQDTQYF	TGCGCCAGCAGTCGTAGCGGGGGGGCCCAAGATACGCAGTATTTT
TRBV9	NA	once	TRBJ2-3	CASSVEVGTDTQYF	TGTGCCAGCAGCGTAGAGGTGGGAACAGATACGCAGTATTTT
TRBV6-5	NA	few	TRBJ1-2	CASSPKKGGGYTF	TGTGCCAGCAGTCCAAAAAAGGGGGGGGGCTACACCTTC
TRBV5-4	NA	NA	TRBJ1-6	CASSLERVQRNSPLHF	TGTGCCAGCAGCTTGGAACGGGTACAGAGAAATTCACCCCTCCACTTT